A single sample is the source of the 10 T cell receptor beta chains below, sequenced in a study of cytomegalovirus exposure and HLA in healthy donors. It was with 60 Vbeta and 13 Jbeta primers that the PCR ran. Here immunoSEQ multiplex PCR was the method, and the copy in TCRdb shows in-frame clones only, minus some. The repertoire shows 220,000 or so clones; the top ten hold around 1.1%. Material: PBMCs. The receptors come from a girl aged 2 to 9 in good health and CMV-seropositive.

The J gene is TRBJ1-2, the V gene TRBV19; D possibly corresponds to TRBD1 (5 bases). The CDR3 is 14 amino acids. V was clipped by 1 base and J by 5 bases, with 11 bases between them. CDR1 and CDR2 (germline): LNHDA, SQIVND (reference sequence). For the CDR3, the DNA is TGTGCCAGTAGTATAGCAGGCGGGGCTTATGGCTACACCTTC. Translation gives CASSIAGGAYGYTF.

V is TRBV6-1 and J is TRBJ1-3, with 8 bases fitting TRBD1. Trimming took 6 bases from V and 2 from J; bases not matched to a gene: 3. The CDR3 consists of 14 residues. CDR1 and CDR2 from the germline V gene are MNHNS and SASEGT. The CDR3 bases are TGTGCCAGCAGACGACAGGGGACTGGAAACACCATATATTTT. Residues: CASRRQGTGNTIYF.

The V and J genes are TRBV7-8 and TRBJ1-1; 10 nucleotides line up with TRBD1. The germline gives CDR1 SGHVS, CDR2 FQNEAQ. V was clipped by 2 bases and J by 4 bases; unmatched bases: 4. This CDR3 has 15 amino acids. As DNA, the CDR3 is TGTGCCAGCAGCTTATTAAGGACAGGGGGCACTGAAGCTTTCTTT. Protein sequence: CASSLLRTGGTEAFF.

The chain recombines TRBV10-3 with TRBJ2-5; the match to TRBD1 covers 7 bases. The ends lost 6 bases at V and 3 bases at J; junction bases unmatched: 4. This CDR3 is built from 13 residues. Germline V gene data show CDR1 as ENHRY and CDR2 as SYGVKD. The CDR3 is CAIRGTEKETQYF. CDR3 DNA: TGTGCCATCAGGGGGACAGAAAAAGAGACCCAGTACTTC.

The rearrangement uses TRBV5-1 and TRBJ1-1; a weak D match, TRBD1 (5 bases). Germline values: CDR1 SGHRS, CDR2 YFSETQ. This CDR3 is 13 amino acids long. V was cut by 4 bases and J by 1 base, with 8 bases left in between. The DNA of the CDR3 is TGCGCCAGCAGCGACAGCCCGAACACTGAAGCTTTCTTT. Translation: CASSDSPNTEAFF.

V is TRBV5-1 and J is TRBJ2-7; tentative D call: TRBD1 (6 bases). The CDR3 loop spans 14 amino acids. Germline V gene data show CDR1 as SGHRS and CDR2 as YFSETQ. Trimming shortened V by 0 bases and J by 3 bases, and 10 bases separated the two germline ends. CDR3 region: CASSLALQGYEQYF. CDR3 nucleotide sequence: TGCGCCAGCAGCTTGGCCTTACAGGGCTACGAGCAGTACTTC.

V usage is TRBV6-1 and J usage is TRBJ2-7; D is perhaps TRBD1 (5 bases). Germline V gives CDR1 MNHNS, CDR2 SASEGT. This CDR3 has 14 amino acids. The V gene lost 4 bases and the J gene lost 0 bases, with 10 bases spanning the gap. CDR3 bases: TGTGCCAGCAGTGCCCGACAGAGCTCCTACGAGCAGTACTTC. It specifies CASSARQSSYEQYF.

The chain recombines TRBV2 with TRBJ2-7, with TRBD2 identical over 12 bases. Germline V gene data show CDR1 as SNHLY and CDR2 as FYNNEI. The CDR3 is made up of 14 amino acids. V shed 6 bases and J 9 bases; nucleotides not matched to a gene: 9. CDR3 loop: CASRGGLAGLAQYF. The CDR3 bases are TGTGCCAGCAGGGGGGGACTAGCGGGCCTCGCGCAGTACTTC.

The chain recombines TRBV28 with TRBJ2-7, with D tentatively TRBD2 (5 bases). The CDR3 spans 14 residues. The germline V gene has CDR1 MDHEN and CDR2 SYDVKM. V lost 6 bases to trimming and J lost 4 bases, with 16 bases between them. The CDR3 DNA sequence: TGTGCCAGCAGGCGCCCGGGAAGGGCATACGAGCAGTACTTC. It yields the protein CASRRPGRAYEQYF.

The J gene is TRBJ1-4, the V gene TRBV2, with 9 bases fitting TRBD1. This CDR3 has 14 residues. CDR1 is SNHLY and CDR2 is FYNNEI in the germline V gene. Germline trimming cut 5 bases from V and 8 bases from J; bases unmatched to any gene: 6. The CDR3 sequence: CASSTGQGGEKLFF. CDR3 sequence (DNA): TGTGCCAGCAGTACGGGACAGGGTGGGGAAAAACTGTTTTTT.